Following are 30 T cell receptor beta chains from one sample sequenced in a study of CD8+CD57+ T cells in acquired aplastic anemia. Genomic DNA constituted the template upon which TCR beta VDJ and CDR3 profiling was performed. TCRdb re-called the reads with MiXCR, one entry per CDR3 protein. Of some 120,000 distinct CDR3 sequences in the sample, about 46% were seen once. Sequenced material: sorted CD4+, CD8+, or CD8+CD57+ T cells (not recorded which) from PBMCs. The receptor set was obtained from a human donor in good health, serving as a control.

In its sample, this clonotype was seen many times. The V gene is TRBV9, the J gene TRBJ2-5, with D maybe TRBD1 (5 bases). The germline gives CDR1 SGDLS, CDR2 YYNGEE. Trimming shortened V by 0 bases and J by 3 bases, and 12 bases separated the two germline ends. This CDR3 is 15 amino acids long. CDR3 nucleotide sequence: TGTGCCAGCAGCGTAGGGGGCCTTAGGGAAGAGACCCAGTACTTC. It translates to CASSVGGLREETQYF.

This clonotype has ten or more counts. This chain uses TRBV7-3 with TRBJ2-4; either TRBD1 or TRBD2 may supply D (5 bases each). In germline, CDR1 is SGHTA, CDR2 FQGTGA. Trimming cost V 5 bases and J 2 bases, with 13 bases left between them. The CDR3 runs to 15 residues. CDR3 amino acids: CASSAKPGPKNIQYF. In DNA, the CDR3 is TGTGCCAGCAGCGCGAAACCGGGACCCAAAAACATTCAGTACTTC.

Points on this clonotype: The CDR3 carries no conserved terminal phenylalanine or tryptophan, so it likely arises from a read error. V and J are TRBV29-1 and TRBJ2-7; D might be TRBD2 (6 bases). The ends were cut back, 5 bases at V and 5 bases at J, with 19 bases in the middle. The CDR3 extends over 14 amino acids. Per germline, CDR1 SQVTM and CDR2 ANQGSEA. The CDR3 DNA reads TGCAGCGTTCTGGGGGGAAACGGCAAGAACGAGCAGTACCTC. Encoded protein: CSVLGGNGKNEQYL.

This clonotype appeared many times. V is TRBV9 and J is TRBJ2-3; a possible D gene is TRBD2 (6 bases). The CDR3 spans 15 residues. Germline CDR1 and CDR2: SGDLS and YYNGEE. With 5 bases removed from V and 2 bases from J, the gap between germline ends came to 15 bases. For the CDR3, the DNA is TGTGCCAGCAGATCGGGGGTTCCCCCCACAGATACGCAGTATTTT. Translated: CASRSGVPPTDTQYF.

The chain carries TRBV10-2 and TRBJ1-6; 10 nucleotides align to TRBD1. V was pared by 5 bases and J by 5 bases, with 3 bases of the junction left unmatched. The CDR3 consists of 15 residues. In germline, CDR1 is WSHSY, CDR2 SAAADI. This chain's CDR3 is CASSSGQGDNSPLHF. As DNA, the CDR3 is TGCGCCAGCAGTTCCGGACAGGGGGATAATTCACCCCTCCACTTT.

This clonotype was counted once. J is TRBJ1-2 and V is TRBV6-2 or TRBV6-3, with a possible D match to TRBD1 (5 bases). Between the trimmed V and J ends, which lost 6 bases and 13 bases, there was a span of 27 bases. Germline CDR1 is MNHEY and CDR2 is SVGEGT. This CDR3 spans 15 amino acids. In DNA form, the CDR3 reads TGTGCCAGCAGGGACGGGACGACAAAAGGCTCGTGGCTCACCTTC. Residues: CASRDGTTKGSWLTF.

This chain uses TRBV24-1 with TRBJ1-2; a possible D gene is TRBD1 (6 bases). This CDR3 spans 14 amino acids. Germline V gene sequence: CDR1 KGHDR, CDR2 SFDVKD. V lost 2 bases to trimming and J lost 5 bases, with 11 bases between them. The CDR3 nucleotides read TGTGCCACCAGTGATTCCGGGGGCGGGTATGGCTACACCTTC. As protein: CATSDSGGGYGYTF.

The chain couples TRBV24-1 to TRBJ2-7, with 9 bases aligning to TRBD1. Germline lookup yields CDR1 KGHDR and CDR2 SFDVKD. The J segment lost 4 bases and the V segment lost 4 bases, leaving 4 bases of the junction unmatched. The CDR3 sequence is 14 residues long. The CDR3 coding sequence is TGTGCCACCAGTGACTCCGGACAGGGGTACGAGCAGTACTTC. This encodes CATSDSGQGYEQYF.

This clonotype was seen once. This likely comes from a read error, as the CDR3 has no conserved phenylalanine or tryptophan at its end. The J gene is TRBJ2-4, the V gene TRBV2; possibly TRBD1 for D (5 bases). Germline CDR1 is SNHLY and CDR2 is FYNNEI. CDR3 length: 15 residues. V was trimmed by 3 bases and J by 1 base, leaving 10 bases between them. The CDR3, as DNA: TGTGCCAGCAGTGACAGGGTGGCGGCCAAAAACATTCAGTACTCC. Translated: CASSDRVAAKNIQYS.

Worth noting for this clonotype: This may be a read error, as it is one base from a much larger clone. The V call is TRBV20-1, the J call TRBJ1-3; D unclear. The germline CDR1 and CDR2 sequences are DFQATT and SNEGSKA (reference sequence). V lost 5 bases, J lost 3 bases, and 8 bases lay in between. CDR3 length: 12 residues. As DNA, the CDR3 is TGCAGTGCTGGAAACAATGGAAACACCATATATTTT. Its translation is CSAGNNGNTIYF.

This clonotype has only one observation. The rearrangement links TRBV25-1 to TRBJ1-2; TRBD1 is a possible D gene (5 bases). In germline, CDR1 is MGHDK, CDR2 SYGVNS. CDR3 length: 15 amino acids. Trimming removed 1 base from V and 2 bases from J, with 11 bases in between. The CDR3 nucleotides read TGTGCCAGCAGTGAATCTGGGGGAAGGAACTATGGCTACACCTTC. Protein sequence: CASSESGGRNYGYTF.

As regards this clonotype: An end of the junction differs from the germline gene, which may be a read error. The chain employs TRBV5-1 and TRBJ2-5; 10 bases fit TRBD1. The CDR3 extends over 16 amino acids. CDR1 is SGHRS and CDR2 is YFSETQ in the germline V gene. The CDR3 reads CASSLGQGAGQEAQYF. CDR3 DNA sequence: TGCGCCAGCAGCTTGGGACAGGGGGCTGGGCAAGAGGCCCAGTACTTC.

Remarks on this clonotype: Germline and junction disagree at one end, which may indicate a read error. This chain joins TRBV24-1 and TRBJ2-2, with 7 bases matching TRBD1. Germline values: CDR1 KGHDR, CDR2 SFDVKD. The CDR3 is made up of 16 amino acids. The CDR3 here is CAISDQQGNVAGELFF. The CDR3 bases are TGTGCCATCAGTGATCAACAGGGGAACGTCGCCGGGGAGCTGTTTTTT.

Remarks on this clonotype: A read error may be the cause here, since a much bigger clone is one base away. The DNA for the CDR3 is TGTGCTAGTGGTTTGGGTAGCGGGGGGAACTACAGTGAGCAGTTCTTC. Its translation is CASGLGSGGNYSEQFF. The rearrangement uses TRBV12-5 and TRBJ2-1; 10 positions agree with TRBD2. The CDR3 contains 16 residues. CDR1 and CDR2 (germline): LGHNT, FRNRAP.

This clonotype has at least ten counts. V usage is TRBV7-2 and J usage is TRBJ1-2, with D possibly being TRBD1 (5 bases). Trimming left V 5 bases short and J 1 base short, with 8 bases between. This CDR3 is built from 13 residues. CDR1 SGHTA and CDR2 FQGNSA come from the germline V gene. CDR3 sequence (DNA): TGTGCCAGCAGCCGCGACAGTAACTATGGCTACACCTTC. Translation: CASSRDSNYGYTF.

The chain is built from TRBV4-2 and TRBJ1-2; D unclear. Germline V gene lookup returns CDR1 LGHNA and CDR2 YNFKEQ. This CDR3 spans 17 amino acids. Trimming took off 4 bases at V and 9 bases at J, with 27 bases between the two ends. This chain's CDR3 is CASSPLGIGGVVMSYTF. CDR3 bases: TGTGCCAGCAGCCCCCTCGGCATTGGAGGAGTCGTTATGAGCTACACCTTC.

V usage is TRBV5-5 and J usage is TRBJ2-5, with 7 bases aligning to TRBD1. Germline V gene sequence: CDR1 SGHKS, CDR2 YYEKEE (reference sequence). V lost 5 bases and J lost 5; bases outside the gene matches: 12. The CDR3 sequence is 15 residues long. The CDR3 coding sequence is TGTGCCAGCAGAATAGGACCGACAGGGAAGGAGACCCAGTACTTC. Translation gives CASRIGPTGKETQYF. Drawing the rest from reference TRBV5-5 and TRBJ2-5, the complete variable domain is DAGVTQSPTHLIKTRGQQVTLRCSPISGHKSVSWYQQVLGQGPQFIFQYYEKEERGRGNFPDRFSARQFPNYSSELNVNALLLGDSALYLCASRIGPTGKETQYFGPGTRLLVL.

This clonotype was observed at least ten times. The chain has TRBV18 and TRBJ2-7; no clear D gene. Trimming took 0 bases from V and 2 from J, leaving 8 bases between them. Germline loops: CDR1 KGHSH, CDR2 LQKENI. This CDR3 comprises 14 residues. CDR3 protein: CASSPPSMTYEQYF. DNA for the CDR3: TGTGCCAGCTCACCACCCTCGATGACCTACGAGCAGTACTTC.

CDR3 DNA: TGTGCCAGCAGCGCAAAGGGGAGCTCCTATAATTCACCCCTCCACTTT. It yields the protein CASSAKGSSYNSPLHF. V is TRBV11-2 and J is TRBJ1-6; a weak D match, TRBD1 (5 bases). The V gene lost 5 bases and the J gene lost 0 bases, with 11 bases spanning the gap. The CDR3 extends over 16 amino acids. Germline-derived CDR1 and CDR2 are SGHAT and FQNNGV.

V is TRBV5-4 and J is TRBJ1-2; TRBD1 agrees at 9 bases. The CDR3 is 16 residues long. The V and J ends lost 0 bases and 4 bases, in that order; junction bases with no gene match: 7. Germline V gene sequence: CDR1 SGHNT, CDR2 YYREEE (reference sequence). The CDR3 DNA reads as TGTGCCAGCAGCTTGGACGACAGGGGGGGACTCTATGGCTACACCTTC. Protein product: CASSLDDRGGLYGYTF.

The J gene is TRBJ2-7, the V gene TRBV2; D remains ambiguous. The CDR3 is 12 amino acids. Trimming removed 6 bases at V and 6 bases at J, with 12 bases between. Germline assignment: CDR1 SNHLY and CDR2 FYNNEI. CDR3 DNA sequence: TGTGCCAGCAGCTTATTATCATCCGAGCAGTACTTC. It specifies CASSLLSSEQYF.

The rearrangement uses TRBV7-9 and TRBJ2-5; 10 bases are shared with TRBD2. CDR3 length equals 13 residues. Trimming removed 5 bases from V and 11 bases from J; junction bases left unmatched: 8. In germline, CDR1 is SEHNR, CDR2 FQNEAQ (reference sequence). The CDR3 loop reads CASSPGTSERQYF. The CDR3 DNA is TGTGCCAGCAGCCCCGGGACTAGCGAGCGGCAGTACTTC.

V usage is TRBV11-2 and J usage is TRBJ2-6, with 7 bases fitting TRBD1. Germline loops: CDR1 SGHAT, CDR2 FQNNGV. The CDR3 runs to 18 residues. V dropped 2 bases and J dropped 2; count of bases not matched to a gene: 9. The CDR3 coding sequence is TGTGCCAGCAGCTTAAAGGGGGCAGGGAAAGCTGGGGCCAACGTCCTGACTTTC. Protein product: CASSLKGAGKAGANVLTF.

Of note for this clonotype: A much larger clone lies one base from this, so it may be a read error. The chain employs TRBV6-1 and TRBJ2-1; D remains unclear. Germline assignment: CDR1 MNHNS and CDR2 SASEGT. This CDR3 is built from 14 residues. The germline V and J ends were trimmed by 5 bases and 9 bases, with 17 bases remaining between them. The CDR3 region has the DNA TGTGCCAGCAGTCCCCAGCGAGGCTCCAGTGAGCAGTTCTTC. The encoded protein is CASSPQRGSSEQFF.

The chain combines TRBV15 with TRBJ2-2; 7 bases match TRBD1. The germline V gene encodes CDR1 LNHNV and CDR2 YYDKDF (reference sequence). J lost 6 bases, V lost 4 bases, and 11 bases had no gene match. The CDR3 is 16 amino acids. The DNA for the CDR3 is TGTGCCACCAGCAATCAACTACTCGACAGGGCCGGGGAGCTGTTTTTT. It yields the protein CATSNQLLDRAGELFF.

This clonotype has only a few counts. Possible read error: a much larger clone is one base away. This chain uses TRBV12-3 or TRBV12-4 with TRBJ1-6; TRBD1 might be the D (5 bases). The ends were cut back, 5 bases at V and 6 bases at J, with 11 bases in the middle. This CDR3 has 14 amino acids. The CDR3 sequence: CASSPTAINSPLHF. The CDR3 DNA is TGTGCCAGCAGTCCGACAGCAATTAATTCACCCCTCCACTTT.

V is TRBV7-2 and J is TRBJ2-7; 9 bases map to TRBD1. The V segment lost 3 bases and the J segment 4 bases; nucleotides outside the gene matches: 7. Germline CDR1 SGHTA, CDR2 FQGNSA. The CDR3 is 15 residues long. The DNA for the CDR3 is TGTGCCAGCAGCTTCCCGGGACAGGGAGGATACGAGCAGTACTTC. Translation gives CASSFPGQGGYEQYF.

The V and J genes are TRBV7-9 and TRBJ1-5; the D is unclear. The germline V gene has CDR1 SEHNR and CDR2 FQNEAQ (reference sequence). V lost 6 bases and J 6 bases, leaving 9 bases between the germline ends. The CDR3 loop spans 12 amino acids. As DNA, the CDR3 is TGTGCCAGCAGTGAGGGCAGTCAGCCCCAGCATTTT. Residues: CASSEGSQPQHF.

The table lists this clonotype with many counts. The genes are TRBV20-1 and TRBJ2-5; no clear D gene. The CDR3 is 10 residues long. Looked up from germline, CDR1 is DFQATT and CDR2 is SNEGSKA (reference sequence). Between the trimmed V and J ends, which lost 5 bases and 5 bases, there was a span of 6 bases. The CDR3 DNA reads TGCAGTGCTCCCCGGGAGACCCAGTACTTC. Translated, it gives CSAPRETQYF.

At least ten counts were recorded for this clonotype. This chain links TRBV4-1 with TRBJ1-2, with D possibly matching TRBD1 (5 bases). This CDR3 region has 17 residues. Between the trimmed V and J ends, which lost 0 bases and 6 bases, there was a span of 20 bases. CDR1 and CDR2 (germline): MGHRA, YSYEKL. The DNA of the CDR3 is TGCGCCAGCAGCCAAGAGGGCCGCGCGGATAGGGGAAATGGCTACACCTTC. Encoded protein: CASSQEGRADRGNGYTF.